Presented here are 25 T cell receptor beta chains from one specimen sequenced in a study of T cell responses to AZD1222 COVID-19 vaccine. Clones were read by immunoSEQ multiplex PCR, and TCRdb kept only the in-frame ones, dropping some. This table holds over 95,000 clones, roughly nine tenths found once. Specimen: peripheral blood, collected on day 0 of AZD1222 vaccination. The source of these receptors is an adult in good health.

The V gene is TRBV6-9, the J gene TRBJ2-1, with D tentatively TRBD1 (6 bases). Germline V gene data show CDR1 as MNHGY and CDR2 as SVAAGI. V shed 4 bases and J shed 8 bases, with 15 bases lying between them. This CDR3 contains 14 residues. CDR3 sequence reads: CASSWDKGSDEQFF. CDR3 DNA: TGTGCCAGCAGTTGGGACAAGGGGAGCGATGAGCAGTTCTTC.

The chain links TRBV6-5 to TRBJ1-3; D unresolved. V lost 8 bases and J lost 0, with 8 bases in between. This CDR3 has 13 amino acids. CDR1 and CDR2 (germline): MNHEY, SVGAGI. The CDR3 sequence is CASGTNSGNTIYF. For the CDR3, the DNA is TGTGCCAGCGGAACTAACTCTGGAAACACCATATATTTT.

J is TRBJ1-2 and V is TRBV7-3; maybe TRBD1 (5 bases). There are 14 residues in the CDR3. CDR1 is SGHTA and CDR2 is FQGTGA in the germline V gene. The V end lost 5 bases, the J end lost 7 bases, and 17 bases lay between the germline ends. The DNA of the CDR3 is TGTGCCAGCAGCCACGGGACGGAGGGCGGTGGCTACACCTTC. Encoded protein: CASSHGTEGGGYTF.

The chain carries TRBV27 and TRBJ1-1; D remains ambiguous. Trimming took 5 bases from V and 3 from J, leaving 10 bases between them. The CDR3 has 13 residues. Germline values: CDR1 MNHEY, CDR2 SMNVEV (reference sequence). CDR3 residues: CASSPGRHTEAFF. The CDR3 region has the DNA TGTGCCAGCAGTCCGGGCCGGCACACTGAAGCTTTCTTT.

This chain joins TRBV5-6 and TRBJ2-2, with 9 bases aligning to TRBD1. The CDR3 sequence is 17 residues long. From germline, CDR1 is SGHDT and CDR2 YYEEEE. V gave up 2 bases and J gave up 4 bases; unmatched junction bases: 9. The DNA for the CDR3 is TGTGCCAGCAGCTTACAAATCGGGACAGGGTCCACCGGGGAGCTGTTTTTT. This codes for CASSLQIGTGSTGELFF.

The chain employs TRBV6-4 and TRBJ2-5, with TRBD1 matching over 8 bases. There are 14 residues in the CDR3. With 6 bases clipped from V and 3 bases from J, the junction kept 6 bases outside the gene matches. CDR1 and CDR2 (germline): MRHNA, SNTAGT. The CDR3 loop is CASSPQGEEETQYF. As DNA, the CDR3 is TGTGCCAGCAGCCCACAGGGGGAGGAAGAGACCCAGTACTTC.

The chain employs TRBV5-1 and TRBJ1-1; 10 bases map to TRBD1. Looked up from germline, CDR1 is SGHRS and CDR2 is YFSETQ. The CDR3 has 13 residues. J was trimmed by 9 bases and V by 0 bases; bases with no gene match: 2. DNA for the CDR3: TGCGCCAGCAGCTTGGGGGGACAGGGGAAAGCTTTCTTT. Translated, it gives CASSLGGQGKAFF.

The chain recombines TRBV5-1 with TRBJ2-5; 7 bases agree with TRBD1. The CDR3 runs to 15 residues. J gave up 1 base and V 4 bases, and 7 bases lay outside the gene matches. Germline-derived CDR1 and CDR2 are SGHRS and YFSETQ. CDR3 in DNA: TGCGCCAGCAGCCTGGGGACAGCGTCCCAAGAGACCCAGTACTTC. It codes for CASSLGTASQETQYF.

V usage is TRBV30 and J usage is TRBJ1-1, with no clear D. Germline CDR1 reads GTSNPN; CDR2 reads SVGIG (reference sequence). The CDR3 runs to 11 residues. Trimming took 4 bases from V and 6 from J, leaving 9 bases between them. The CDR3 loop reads CAWKAGAEAFF. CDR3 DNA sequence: TGTGCCTGGAAAGCGGGCGCTGAAGCTTTCTTT. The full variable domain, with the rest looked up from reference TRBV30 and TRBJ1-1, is SQTIHQWPATLVQPVGSPLSLECTVEGTSNPNLYWYRQAAGRGLQLLFYSVGIGQISSEVPQNLSASRPQDRQFILSSKKLLLSDSGFYLCAWKAGAEAFFGQGTRLTVV.

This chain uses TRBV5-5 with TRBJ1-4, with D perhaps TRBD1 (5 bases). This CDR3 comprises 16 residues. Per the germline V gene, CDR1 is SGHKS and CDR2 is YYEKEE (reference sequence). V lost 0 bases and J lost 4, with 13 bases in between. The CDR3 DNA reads TGTGCCAGCAGCTTGGTTACGGGGACTGTTAATGAAAAACTGTTTTTT. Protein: CASSLVTGTVNEKLFF.

The CDR3 nucleotides read TGTGCCAGCAGCCCCCCGGGACAGGGGTTTTCCGGGGAGCTGTTTTTT. Residues: CASSPPGQGFSGELFF. The genes are TRBV7-9 and TRBJ2-2, with 10 bases fitting TRBD1. This CDR3 is 16 amino acids long. V shed 5 bases and J 6 bases; nucleotides not matched to a gene: 9. Germline loops: CDR1 SEHNR, CDR2 FQNEAQ (reference sequence).

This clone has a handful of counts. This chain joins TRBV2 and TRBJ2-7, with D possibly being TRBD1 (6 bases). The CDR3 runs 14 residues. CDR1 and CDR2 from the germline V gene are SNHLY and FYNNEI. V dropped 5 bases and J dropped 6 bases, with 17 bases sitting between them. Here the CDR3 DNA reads TGTGCCAGCAGTTTTCGGCAGGGGAAGGCCGAGCAGTACTTC. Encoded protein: CASSFRQGKAEQYF.

Here the CDR3 reads CASIDRGGTDTQYF. For the CDR3, the DNA is TGTGCCAGTATTGACAGGGGAGGGACAGATACGCAGTATTTT. The chain employs TRBV19 and TRBJ2-3; D may be TRBD1 (8 bases). Germline V gene data show CDR1 as LNHDA and CDR2 as SQIVND (reference sequence). The CDR3 is 14 amino acids. V lost 7 bases, J lost 3 bases, and 14 bases lay in between.

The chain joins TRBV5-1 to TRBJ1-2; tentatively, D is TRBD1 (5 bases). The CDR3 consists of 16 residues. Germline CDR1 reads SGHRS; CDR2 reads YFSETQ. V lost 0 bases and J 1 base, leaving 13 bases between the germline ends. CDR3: CASSLVGRVDNYGYTF. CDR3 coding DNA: TGCGCCAGCAGCTTGGTGGGACGGGTTGATAACTATGGCTACACCTTC.

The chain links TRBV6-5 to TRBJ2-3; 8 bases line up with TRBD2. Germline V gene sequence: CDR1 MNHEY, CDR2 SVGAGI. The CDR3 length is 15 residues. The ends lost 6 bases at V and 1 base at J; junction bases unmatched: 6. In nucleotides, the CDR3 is TGTGCCAGCAGGAGCGGGGGAGCCGGCACAGATACGCAGTATTTT. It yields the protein CASRSGGAGTDTQYF.

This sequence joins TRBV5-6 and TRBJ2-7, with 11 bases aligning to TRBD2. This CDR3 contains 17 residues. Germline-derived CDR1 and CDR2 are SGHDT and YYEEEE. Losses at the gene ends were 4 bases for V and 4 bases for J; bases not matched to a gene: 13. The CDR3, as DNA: TGTGCCAGCAGCACAAGATTTAGCGGGGGGGCCAGATACGAGCAGTACTTC. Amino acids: CASSTRFSGGARYEQYF.

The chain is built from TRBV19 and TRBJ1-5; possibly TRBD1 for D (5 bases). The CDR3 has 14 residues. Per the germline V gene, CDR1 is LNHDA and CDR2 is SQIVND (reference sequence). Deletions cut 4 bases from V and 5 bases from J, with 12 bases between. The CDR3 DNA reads TGTGCCAGTAGTAACCAGGGAGGGTATCAGCCCCAGCATTTT. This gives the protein CASSNQGGYQPQHF.

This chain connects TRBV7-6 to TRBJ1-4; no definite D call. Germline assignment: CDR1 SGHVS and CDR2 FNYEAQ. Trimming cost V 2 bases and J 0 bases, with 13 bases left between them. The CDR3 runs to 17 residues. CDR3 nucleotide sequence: TGTGCCAGCAGCTTACTAGCTACCTTTTCAACTAATGAAAAACTGTTTTTT. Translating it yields CASSLLATFSTNEKLFF.

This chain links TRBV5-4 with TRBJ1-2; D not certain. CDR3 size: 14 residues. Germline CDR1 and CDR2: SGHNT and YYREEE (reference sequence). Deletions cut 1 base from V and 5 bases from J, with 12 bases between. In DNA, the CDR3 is TGTGCCAGCAGCTTGCCAGAACTACCTTATGGCTACACCTTC. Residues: CASSLPELPYGYTF.

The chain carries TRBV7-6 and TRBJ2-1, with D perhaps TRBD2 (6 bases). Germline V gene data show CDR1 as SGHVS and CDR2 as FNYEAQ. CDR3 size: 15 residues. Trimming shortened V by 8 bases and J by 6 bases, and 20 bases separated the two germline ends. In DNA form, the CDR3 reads TGTGCCAGCGGGGCGGGGAGCGGAAGAATCAATGAGCAGTTCTTC. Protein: CASGAGSGRINEQFF.

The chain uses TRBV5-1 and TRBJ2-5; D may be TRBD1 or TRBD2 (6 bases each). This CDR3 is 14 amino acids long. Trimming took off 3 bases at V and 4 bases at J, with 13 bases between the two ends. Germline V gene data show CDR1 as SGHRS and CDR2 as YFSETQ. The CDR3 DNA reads TGCGCCAGCAGCTCGGGGGCGATTAGAGAGACCCAGTACTTC. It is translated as CASSSGAIRETQYF.

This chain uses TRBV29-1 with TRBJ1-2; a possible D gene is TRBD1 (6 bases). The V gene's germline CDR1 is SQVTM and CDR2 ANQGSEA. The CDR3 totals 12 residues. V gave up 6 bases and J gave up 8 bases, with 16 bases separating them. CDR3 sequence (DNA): TGCAGCGTACCGACAGGACTGGGGGGCTACACCTTC. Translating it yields CSVPTGLGGYTF.

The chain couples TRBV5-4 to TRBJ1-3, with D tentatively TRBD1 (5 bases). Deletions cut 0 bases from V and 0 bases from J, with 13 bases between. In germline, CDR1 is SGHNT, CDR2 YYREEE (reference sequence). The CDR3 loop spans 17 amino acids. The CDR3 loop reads CASSLAAGPSSGNTIYF. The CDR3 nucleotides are TGTGCCAGCAGCTTGGCCGCAGGGCCCAGCTCTGGAAACACCATATATTTT.

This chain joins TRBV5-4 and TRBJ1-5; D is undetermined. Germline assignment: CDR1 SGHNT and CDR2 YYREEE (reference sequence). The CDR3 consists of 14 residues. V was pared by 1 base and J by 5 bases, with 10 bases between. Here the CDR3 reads CASSLKGVDQPQHF. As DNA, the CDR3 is TGTGCCAGCAGCTTGAAAGGAGTAGATCAGCCCCAGCATTTT.

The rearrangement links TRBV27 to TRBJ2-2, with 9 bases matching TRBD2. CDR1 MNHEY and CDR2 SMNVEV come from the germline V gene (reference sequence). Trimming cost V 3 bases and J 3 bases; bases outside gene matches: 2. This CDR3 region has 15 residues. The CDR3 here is CASSFERGDTGELFF. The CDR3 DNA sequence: TGTGCCAGCAGTTTTGAGCGGGGGGACACCGGGGAGCTGTTTTTT.